The clone carrying this T cell receptor beta chain was counted ten times or more. The sample originates from a study of identical twins. Germline CDR1 reads SGDLS; CDR2 reads YYNGEE. V trimming: 3 bases; J trimming: 6 bases; junction bases outside the gene matches: 23. The CDR3 sequence is 21 residues long. TCRdb reprocessed the 5' RACE reads with MiXCR, giving one entry per CDR3 protein. The sample includes about 660,000 distinct CDR3 sequences, over 8.5% of them seen just once. This same sample was also taken into another study, of yellow fever vaccine responses in identical twins. Per that paper: Reportedly, the T cell response mounted by twins to vaccine seemed partly convergent, partly personalized.

The specimen sequenced was PBMCs. The chain carries TRBV9 and TRBJ2-1; 11 bases agree with TRBD2. This clonotype was sampled from a woman between 18 and 30 years old in good health. CDR3 residues: CASSDLTRRKTSGSGSNEQFF. The CDR3 region has the DNA TGTGCCAGCAGCGACCTCACACGCAGGAAAACTAGCGGGAGTGGATCCAATGAGCAGTTCTTC.